This T cell receptor beta chain was identified during a study of blood T cell repertoires in COVID-19. On the study more broadly: T cells, B-cell-depleted T cells, or PBMCs provided the cDNA or gDNA that served as material.

V was shortened by 1 base and J by 2 bases, with 12 bases between the two germline ends. Per germline, CDR1 KGHSH and CDR2 LQKENI. The length of the CDR3 is 15 residues. As handled by the study authors: Estimation of nucleated cell counts relied on the amplification of reference gene primers. Using immunoSEQ multiplex PCR, the repertoire was profiled, and TCRdb retains in-frame clones only, with some absent. D and trimming were read from the DNA, whereas the V and J calls and clone size are those reported in that table. This sample has fewer than 200,000 clones; around 88% occur once, and the top ten carry roughly 4%. This study enrolled people aged about 18 to 100 from under 25 US geographic areas.

The sequence was obtained from a woman aged 50 to 60 in a cohort exposed to, infected with or recovered from COVID-19 (not recorded which). The chain has TRBV18 and TRBJ2-7; D not certain. Sequencing input: PBMCs or T cells enriched from blood (not recorded which). The CDR3 coding sequence is TGTGCCAGCTCACCACGGGCCGAGACCCCCTACGAGCAGTACTTC. Amino acid sequence: CASSPRAETPYEQYF.